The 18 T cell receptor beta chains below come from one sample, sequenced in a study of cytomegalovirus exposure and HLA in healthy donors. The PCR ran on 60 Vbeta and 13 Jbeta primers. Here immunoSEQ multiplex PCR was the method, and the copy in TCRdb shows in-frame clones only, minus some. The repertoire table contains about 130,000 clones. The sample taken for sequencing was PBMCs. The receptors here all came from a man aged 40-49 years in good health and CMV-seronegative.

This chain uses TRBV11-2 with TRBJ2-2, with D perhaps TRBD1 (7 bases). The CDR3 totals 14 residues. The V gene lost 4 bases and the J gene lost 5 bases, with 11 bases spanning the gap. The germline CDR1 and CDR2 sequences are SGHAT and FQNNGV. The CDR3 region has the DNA TGTGCCAGCAGCTCAGGGGGGTGGACCGGGGAGCTGTTTTTT. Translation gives CASSSGGWTGELFF.

The CDR3 region is CASSLGLAGTYEQYF. The CDR3 bases are TGTGCCAGCAGCTTAGGTCTAGCGGGGACCTACGAGCAGTACTTC. The chain uses TRBV7-2 and TRBJ2-5, with TRBD2 matching 9 bases. The J call may not be correct, given that the DNA end is closer to TRBJ2-7. Germline V CDR1 and CDR2: SGHTA, FQGNSA. The CDR3 has 15 residues.

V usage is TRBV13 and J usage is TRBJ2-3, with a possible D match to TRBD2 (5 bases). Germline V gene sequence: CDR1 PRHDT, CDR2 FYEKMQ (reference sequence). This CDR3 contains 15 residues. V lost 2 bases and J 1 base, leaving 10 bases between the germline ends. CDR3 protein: CASSLRMEGTDTQYF. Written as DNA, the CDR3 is TGTGCCAGCAGCTTACGGATGGAGGGCACAGATACGCAGTATTTT.

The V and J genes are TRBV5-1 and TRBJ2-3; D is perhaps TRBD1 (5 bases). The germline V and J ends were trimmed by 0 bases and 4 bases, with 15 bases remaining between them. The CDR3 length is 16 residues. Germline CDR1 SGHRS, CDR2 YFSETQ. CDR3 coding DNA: TGCGCCAGCAGCTTGGGGGGCTCGAGCAGCGCAGATACGCAGTATTTT. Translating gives CASSLGGSSSADTQYF.

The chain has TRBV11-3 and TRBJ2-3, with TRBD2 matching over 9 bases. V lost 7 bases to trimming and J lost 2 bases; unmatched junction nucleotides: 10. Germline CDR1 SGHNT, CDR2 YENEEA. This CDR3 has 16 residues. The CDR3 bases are TGTGCCAGCACCCCAGGCGCGGGGGGGGTCACAGATACGCAGTATTTT. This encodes CASTPGAGGVTDTQYF.

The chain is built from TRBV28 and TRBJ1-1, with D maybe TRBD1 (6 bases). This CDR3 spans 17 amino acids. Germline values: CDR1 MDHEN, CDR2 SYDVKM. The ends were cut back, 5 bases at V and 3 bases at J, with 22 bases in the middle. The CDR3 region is CASSPGGADSSYTEAFF. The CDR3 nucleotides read TGTGCCAGCAGTCCGGGGGGCGCGGATTCTTCGTACACTGAAGCTTTCTTT.

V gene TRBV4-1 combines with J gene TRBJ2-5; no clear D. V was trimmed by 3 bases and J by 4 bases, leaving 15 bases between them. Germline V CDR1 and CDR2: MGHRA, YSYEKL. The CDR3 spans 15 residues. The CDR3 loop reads CASSQNQVVGETQYF. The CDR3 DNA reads TGCGCCAGCAGCCAGAACCAGGTTGTAGGAGAGACCCAGTACTTC.

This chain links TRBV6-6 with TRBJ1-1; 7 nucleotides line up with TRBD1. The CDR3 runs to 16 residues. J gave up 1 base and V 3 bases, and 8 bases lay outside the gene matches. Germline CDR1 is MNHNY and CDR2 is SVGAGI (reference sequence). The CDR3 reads CASSYRVRGRNTEAFF. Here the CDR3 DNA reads TGTGCCAGCAGTTATAGGGTCAGGGGGAGGAACACTGAAGCTTTCTTT.

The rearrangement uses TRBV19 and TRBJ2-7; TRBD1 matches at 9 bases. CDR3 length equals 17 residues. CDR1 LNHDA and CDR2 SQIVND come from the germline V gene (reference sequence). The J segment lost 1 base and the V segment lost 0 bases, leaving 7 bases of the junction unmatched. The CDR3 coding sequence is TGTGCCAGTAGTATAGACCTCCCGGGACAGGGATCCTACGAGCAGTACTTC. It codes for CASSIDLPGQGSYEQYF.

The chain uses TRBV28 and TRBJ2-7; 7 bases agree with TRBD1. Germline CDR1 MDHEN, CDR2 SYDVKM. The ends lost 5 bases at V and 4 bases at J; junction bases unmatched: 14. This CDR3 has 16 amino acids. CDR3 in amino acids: CASSLSSLTGSYEQYF. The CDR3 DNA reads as TGTGCCAGCAGTCTCTCTTCTTTGACAGGGTCTTACGAGCAGTACTTC. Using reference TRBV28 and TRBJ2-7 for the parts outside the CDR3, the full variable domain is DVKVTQSSRYLVKRTGEKVFLECVQDMDHENMFWYRQDPGLGLRLIYFSYDVKMKEKGDIPEGYSVSREKKERFSLILESASTNQTSMYLCASSLSSLTGSYEQYFGPGTRLTVT.

The CDR3 region has the DNA TGTGCCAGCGCGGAAGGGAGGTCCTCCAGGGTGACCCAGTACTTC. It yields the protein CASAEGRSSRVTQYF. The chain employs TRBV28 and TRBJ2-5; D possibly corresponds to TRBD2 (6 bases). V lost 8 bases to trimming and J lost 7 bases, with 23 bases between them. The V gene's germline CDR1 is MDHEN and CDR2 SYDVKM. This CDR3 region has 15 residues. Full variable domain (missing parts from reference TRBV28 and TRBJ2-5): DVKVTQSSRYLVKRTGEKVFLECVQDMDHENMFWYRQDPGLGLRLIYFSYDVKMKEKGDIPEGYSVSREKKERFSLILESASTNQTSMYLCASAEGRSSRVTQYFGPGTRLLVL.

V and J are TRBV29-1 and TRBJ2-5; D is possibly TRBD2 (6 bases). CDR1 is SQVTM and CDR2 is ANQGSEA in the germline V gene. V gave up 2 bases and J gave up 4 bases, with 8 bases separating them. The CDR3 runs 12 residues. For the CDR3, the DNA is TGCAGCGTTGAATCGGGAGTAGAGACCCAGTACTTC. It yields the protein CSVESGVETQYF. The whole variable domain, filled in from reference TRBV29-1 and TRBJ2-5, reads SAVISQKPSRDICQRGTSLTIQCQVDSQVTMMFWYRQQPGQSLTLIATANQGSEATYESGFVIDKFPISRPNLTFSTLTVSNMSPEDSSIYLCSVESGVETQYFGPGTRLLVL.

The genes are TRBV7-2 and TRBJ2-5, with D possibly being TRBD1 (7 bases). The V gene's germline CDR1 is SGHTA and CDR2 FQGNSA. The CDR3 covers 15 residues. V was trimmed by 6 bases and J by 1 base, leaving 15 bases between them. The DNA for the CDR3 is TGTGCCAGCAGGATGAGCAGGGGGGTCCAAGAGACCCAGTACTTC. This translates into CASRMSRGVQETQYF. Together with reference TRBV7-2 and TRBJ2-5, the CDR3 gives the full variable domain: GAGVSQSPSNKVTEKGKDVELRCDPISGHTALYWYRQSLGQGLEFLIYFQGNSAPDKSGLPSDRFSAERTGGSVSTLTIQRTQQEDSAVYLCASRMSRGVQETQYFGPGTRLLVL.

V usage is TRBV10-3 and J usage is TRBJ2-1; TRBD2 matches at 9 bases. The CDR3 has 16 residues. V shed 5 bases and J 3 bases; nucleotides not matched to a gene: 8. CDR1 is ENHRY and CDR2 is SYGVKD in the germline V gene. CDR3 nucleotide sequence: TGTGCCATCAGTCCTTATGCGGGGGGGGTCTACAATGAGCAGTTCTTC. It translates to CAISPYAGGVYNEQFF.

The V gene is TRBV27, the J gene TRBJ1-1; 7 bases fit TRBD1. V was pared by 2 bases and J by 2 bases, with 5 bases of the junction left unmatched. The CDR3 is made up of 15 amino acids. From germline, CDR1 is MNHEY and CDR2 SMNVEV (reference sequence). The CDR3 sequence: CASSLPGQVNTEAFF. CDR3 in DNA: TGTGCCAGCAGTTTACCAGGACAGGTTAACACTGAAGCTTTCTTT.

For the CDR3, the DNA is TGCGCCAGCAGCGGGGGGGGGACAGGTCGGCCCGGGGAGCTGTTTTTT. It yields the protein CASSGGGTGRPGELFF. The chain joins TRBV5-1 to TRBJ2-2; TRBD1 might be the D (8 bases). This CDR3 has 16 amino acids. Germline V gives CDR1 SGHRS, CDR2 YFSETQ. Trimming removed 4 bases from V and 6 bases from J, with 19 bases in between.

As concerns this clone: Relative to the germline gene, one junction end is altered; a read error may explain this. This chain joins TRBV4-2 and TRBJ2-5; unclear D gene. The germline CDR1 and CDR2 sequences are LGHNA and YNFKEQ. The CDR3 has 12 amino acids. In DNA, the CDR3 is TGTGCCGGCAGCCAAGAAGATGGGCCCCAGTACTTC. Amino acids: CAGSQEDGPQYF.

This CDR3 is CASSPSTSEKLFF. DNA for the CDR3: TGCGCCAGCAGCCCCTCGACTTCCGAAAAACTGTTTTTT. V is TRBV5-1 and J is TRBJ1-4; D is unclear. Trimming removed 4 bases at V and 8 bases at J, with 12 bases between. Germline loops: CDR1 SGHRS, CDR2 YFSETQ. CDR3 length equals 13 residues.